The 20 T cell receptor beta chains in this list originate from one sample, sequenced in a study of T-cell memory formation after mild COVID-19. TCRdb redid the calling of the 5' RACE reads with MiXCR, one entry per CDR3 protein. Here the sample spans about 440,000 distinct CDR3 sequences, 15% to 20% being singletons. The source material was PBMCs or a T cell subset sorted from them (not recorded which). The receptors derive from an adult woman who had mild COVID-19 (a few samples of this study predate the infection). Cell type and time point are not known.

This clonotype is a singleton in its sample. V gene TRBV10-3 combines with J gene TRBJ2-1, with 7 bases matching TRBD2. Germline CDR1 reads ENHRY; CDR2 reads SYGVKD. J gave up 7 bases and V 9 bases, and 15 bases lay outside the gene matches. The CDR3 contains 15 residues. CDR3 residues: CAMARGSGERNEQFF. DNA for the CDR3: TGTGCCATGGCCCGGGGGAGCGGGGAGAGGAATGAGCAGTTCTTC.

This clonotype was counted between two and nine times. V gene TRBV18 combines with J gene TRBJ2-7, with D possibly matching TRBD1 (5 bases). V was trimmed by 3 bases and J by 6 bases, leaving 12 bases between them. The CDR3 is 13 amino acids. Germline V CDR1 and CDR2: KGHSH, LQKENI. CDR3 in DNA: TGTGCCAGCTCACCCTCCAGGGCTGGCGAGCAGTACTTC. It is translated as CASSPSRAGEQYF.

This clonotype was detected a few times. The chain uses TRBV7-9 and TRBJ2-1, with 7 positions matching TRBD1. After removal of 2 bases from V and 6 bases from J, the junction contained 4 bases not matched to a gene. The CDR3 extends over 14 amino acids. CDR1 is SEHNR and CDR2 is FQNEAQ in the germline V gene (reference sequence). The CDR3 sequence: CASSLSQGVNEQFF. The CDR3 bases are TGTGCCAGCAGCTTAAGCCAGGGGGTCAATGAGCAGTTCTTC.

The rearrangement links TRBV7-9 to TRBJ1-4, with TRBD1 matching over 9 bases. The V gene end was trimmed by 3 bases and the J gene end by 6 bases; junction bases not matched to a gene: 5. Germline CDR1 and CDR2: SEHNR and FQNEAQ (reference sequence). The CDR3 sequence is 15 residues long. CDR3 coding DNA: TGTGCCAGCAGCTTGATGGGACAGGGAGATGAAAAACTGTTTTTT. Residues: CASSLMGQGDEKLFF.

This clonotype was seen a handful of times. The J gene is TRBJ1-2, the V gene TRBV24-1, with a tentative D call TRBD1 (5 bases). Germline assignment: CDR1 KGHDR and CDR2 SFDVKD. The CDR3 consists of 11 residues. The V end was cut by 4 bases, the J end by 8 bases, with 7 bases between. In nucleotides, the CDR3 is TGTGCCACCAGTGAGGGGGTCGGCTACACCTTC. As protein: CATSEGVGYTF.

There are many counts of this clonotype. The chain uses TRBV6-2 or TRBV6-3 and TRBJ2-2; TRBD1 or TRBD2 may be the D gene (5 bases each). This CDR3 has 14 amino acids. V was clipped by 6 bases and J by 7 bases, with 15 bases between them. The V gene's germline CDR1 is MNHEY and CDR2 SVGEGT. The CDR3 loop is CASSPGASHGELFF. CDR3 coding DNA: TGTGCCAGCAGCCCCGGGGCGTCACACGGGGAGCTGTTTTTT.

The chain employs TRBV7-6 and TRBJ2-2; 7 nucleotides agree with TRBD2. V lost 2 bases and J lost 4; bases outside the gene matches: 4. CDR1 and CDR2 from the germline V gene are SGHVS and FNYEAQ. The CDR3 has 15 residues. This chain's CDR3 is CASSLLAALTGELFF. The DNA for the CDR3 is TGTGCCAGCAGCTTACTAGCGGCCCTCACCGGGGAGCTGTTTTTT. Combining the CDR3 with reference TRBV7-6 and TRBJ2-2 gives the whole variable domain GAGVSQSPRYKVTKRGQDVALRCDPISGHVSLYWYRQALGQGPEFLTYFNYEAQQDKSGLPNDRFSAERPEGSISTLTIQRTEQRDSAMYRCASSLLAALTGELFFGEGSRLTVL.

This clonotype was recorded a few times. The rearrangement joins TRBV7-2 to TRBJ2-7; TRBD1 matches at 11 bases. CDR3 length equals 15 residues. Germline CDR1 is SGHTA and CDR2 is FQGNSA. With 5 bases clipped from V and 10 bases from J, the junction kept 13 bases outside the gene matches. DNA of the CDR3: TGTGCCAGCAGCGCAGCTCCGGGGACAGGGGGTATCCAGTACTTC. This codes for CASSAAPGTGGIQYF.

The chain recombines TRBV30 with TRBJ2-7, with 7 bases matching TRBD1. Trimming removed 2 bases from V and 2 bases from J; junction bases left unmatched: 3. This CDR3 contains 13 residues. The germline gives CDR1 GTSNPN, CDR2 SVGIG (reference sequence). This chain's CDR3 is CAWSRGPAYEQYF. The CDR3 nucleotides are TGTGCCTGGAGTAGGGGGCCCGCCTACGAGCAGTACTTC.

In DNA, the CDR3 is TGTGCCAGCAGGGGGACAGCTCACGGGTATGGCTACACCTTC. Translation: CASRGTAHGYGYTF. V gene TRBV12-3 or TRBV12-4 combines with J gene TRBJ1-2, with TRBD1 matching over 7 bases. Trimming cost V 6 bases and J 5 bases; bases outside gene matches: 9. The length of the CDR3 is 14 residues.

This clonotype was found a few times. The CDR3 DNA sequence: TGTGCCAGCAGCTCGCCGGGACTAGCGGGAGGGCCGTACATTCAGTACTTC. Its translation is CASSSPGLAGGPYIQYF. This sequence joins TRBV7-2 and TRBJ2-4; 16 nucleotides line up with TRBD2. V gave up 4 bases and J gave up 8 bases; unmatched junction bases: 8. The CDR3 consists of 17 residues. Germline-derived CDR1 and CDR2 are SGHTA and FQGNSA.

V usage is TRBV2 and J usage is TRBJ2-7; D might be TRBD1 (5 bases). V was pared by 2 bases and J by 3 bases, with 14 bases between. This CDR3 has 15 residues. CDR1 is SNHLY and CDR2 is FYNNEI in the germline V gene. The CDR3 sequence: CASSELQGIRYEQYF. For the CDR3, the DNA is TGTGCCAGCAGTGAACTCCAGGGAATACGCTACGAGCAGTACTTC. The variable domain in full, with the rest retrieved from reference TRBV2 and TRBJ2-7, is EPEVTQTPSHQVTQMGQEVILRCVPISNHLYFYWYRQILGQKVEFLVSFYNNEISEKSEIFDDQFSVERPDGSNFTLKIRSTKLEDSAMYFCASSELQGIRYEQYFGPGTRLTVT.

Written as DNA, the CDR3 is TGCAGCGTTGAACTCCTCGGCAGGCAATACAACTATGGCTACACCTTC. This sequence encodes CSVELLGRQYNYGYTF. The chain joins TRBV29-1 to TRBJ1-2; D remains ambiguous. The V gene's germline CDR1 is SQVTM and CDR2 ANQGSEA. The CDR3 consists of 16 residues. V lost 2 bases and J 2 bases, leaving 18 bases between the germline ends.

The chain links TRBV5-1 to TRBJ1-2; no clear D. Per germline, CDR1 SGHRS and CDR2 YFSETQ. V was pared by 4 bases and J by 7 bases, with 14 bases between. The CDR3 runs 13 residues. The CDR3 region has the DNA TGCGCCAGCAGCCGGAACACTAGGGCTGGCTACACCTTC. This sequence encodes CASSRNTRAGYTF.

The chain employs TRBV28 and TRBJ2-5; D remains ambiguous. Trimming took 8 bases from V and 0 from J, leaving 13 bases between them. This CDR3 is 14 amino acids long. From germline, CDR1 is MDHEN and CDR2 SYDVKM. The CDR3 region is CASSKGANQETQYF. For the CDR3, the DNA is TGTGCCAGCTCGAAGGGTGCCAACCAAGAGACCCAGTACTTC. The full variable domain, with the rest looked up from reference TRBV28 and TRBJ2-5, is DVKVTQSSRYLVKRTGEKVFLECVQDMDHENMFWYRQDPGLGLRLIYFSYDVKMKEKGDIPEGYSVSREKKERFSLILESASTNQTSMYLCASSKGANQETQYFGPGTRLLVL.

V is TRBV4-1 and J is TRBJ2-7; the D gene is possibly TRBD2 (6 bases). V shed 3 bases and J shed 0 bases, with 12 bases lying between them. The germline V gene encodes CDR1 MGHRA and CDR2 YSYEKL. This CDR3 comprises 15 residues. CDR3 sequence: CASSHPGGSSYEQYF. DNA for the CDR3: TGCGCCAGCAGCCACCCCGGGGGAAGCTCCTACGAGCAGTACTTC.

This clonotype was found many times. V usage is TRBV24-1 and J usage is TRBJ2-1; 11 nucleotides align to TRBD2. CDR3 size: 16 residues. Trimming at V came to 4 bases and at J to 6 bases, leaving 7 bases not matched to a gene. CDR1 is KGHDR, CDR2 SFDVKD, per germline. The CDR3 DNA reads TGTGCCACCAGTGACGTTGGTAGCGGGAGGGTCAATGAGCAGTTCTTC. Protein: CATSDVGSGRVNEQFF.

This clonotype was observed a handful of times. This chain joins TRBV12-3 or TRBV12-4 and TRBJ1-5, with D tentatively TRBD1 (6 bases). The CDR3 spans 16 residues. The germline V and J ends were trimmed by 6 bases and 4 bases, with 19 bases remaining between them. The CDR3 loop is CASSPKIQGWNQPQHF. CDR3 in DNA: TGTGCCAGCAGCCCTAAGATCCAGGGGTGGAATCAGCCCCAGCATTTT.

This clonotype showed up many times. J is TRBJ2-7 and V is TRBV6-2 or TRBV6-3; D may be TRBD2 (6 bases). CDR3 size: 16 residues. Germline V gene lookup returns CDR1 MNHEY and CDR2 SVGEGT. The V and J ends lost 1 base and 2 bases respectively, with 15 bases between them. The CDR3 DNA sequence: TGTGCCAGCAGTTACTACATCCGGGAGATACCCTACGAGCAGTACTTC. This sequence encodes CASSYYIREIPYEQYF.

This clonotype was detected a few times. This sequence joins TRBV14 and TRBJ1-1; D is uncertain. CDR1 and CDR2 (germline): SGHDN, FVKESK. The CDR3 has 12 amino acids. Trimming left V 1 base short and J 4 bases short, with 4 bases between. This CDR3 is CASSQAVTEAFF. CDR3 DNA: TGTGCCAGCAGCCAAGCTGTCACTGAAGCTTTCTTT.